This TCR beta chain derives from a study of OX40 agonist ivuxolimab in advanced cancers. Measured with immunoSEQ multiplex PCR; TCRdb has only the in-frame clones, and not every one. Counted here are some 15,000 clones, roughly 71% occurring once; the ten biggest clones make up 35% to 45%. The CDR3 covers 13 residues. Trimming pared 3 bases from V and 6 bases from J, leaving 11 bases between. Germline loops: CDR1 MNHEY, CDR2 SMNVEV (reference sequence). The V gene is TRBV27, the J gene TRBJ1-1; TRBD1 is a possible D gene (5 bases). The sequence derives from an adult with an advanced solid tumor such as melanoma, head and neck, liver or kidney cancer. The material was CD4+ or CD8+ T cells sorted from blood, obtained in a trial of the OX40 agonist ivuxolimab. As DNA, the CDR3 is TGTGCCAGCAGTTTGCGGGGGAAACCTGAAGCTTTCTTT. The encoded protein is CASSLRGKPEAFF.